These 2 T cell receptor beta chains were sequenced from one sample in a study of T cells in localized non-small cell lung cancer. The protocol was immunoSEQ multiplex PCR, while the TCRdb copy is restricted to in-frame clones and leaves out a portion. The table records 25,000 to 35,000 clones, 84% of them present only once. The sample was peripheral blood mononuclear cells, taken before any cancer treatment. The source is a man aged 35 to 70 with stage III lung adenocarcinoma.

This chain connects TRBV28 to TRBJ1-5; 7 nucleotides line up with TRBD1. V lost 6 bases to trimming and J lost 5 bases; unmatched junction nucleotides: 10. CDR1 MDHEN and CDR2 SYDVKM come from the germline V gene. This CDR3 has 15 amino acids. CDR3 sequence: CASRTGTAYYQPQHF. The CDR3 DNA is TGTGCCAGCAGAACGGGGACAGCATACTATCAGCCCCAGCATTTT.

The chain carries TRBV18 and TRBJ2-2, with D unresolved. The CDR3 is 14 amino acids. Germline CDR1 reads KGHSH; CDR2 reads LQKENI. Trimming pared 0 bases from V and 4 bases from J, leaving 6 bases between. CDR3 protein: CASSPPSSTGELFF. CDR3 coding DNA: TGTGCCAGCTCACCACCCTCCTCCACCGGGGAGCTGTTTTTT.